The rows below give T cell receptor beta chains drawn from one sample of a study of blood T cell repertoires in COVID-19. The data were produced by immunoSEQ multiplex PCR, yet TCRdb's version contains in-frame clones alone and is incomplete. The data hold 97,000 or so clones, with 82% observed a single time. Source material: peripheral blood. These receptors originate from an elderly man with acute or convalescent COVID-19. CDR3s include the opening cysteine and the closing phenylalanine or tryptophan. The D gene is left open where the match is weak. For some rows the clone size is stated as once, few or many, or as a class when expanded; others skip it.

>TRBJ1-1|TRBD1|once|TRBV11-2
TGTGCCAGCAGCTTGGGGACAGGGAACACTGAAGCTTTCTTT
CASSLGTGNTEAFF
>TRBJ2-3|TRBD2|-|TRBV14
TGTGCCAGCAGGCGCACCGGGACTAGCGGGGATACGCAGTATTTT
CASRRTGTSGDTQYF
>TRBJ1-1|-|-|TRBV29-1
TGCAGCGTCCATGTGGCATTGAACACTGAAGCTTTCTTT
CSVHVALNTEAFF
>TRBJ2-1|TRBD2|-|TRBV24-1
TGTGCCACCAGTGATTCTAGCGGGAGGCTCGATGAGCAGTTCTTC
CATSDSSGRLDEQFF
>TRBJ2-7|-|-|TRBV7-9
TGTGCCAGCCGACCCTGGACGGGAGCCTACGAGCAGTACTTC
CASRPWTGAYEQYF
>TRBJ1-5|-|-|TRBV10-3
TGTGCCATCAGCGAACAGGGATTTAGCAATCAGCCCCAGCATTTT
CAISEQGFSNQPQHF
>TRBJ1-2|TRBD1|-|TRBV9
TGTGCCAGCAGCGCGGGACAGCCTACTAACTATGGCTACACCTTC
CASSAGQPTNYGYTF
>TRBJ2-6|-|-|TRBV5-1
TGCGCCAGCAGCTTTTATCAAAGGAGCTCTGGGGCCAACGTCCTGACTTTC
CASSFYQRSSGANVLTF
>TRBJ2-1|TRBD2|-|TRBV29-1
TGCAGCGTTGAAGATCGAGGGACTAGCGGGGGGGGAGGCTTCTCCTACAATGAGCAGTTCTTC
CSVEDRGTSGGGGFSYNEQFF
>TRBJ2-5|-|few|TRBV7-2
TGTGCCAGCGCTTCTCCAGGGGCCCCAGAGACCCAGTACTTC
CASASPGAPETQYF
>TRBJ1-2|TRBD1|-|TRBV19
TGTGCCAGTAGTCCCCGGACAGGGGGACTCTATGGCTACACCTTC
CASSPRTGGLYGYTF
>TRBJ1-5|TRBD1|-|TRBV30
TGTGCACTTAACAGGGGCAGCAATCAGCCCCAGCATTTT
CALNRGSNQPQHF
>TRBJ2-3|-|-|TRBV7-2
TGTGCCAGCAGCTTTTACAGGGGCACAGATACGCAGTATTTT
CASSFYRGTDTQYF
>TRBJ2-7|-|-|TRBV28
TGTGCAACAAACTCCGGACAGACTTACGAGCAGTACTTC
CATNSGQTYEQYF
>TRBJ1-2|-|-|TRBV18
TGTGCCAGCTCACCACGGGAGGGGCCATTCTATGGCTACACCTTC
CASSPREGPFYGYTF
>TRBJ2-7|-|-|TRBV6-1
TGTGCCAGCACCCTGGACTTCCAAGCCTACGAGCAGTACTTC
CASTLDFQAYEQYF
>TRBJ2-5|TRBD1|-|TRBV18
TGTGCCAGCTCACGGGAAACAGGGGGCAGGGAGACCCAGTACTTC
CASSRETGGRETQYF
>TRBJ1-5|TRBD1|-|TRBV29-1
TGCAGCGTCTGGACAGGGGGGATTCAGCCCCAGCATTTT
CSVWTGGIQPQHF
>TRBJ2-2|TRBD2|-|TRBV19
TGTGCCAGTAGGACGGGACTAGCATTAACCGGGGAGCTGTTTTTT
CASRTGLALTGELFF